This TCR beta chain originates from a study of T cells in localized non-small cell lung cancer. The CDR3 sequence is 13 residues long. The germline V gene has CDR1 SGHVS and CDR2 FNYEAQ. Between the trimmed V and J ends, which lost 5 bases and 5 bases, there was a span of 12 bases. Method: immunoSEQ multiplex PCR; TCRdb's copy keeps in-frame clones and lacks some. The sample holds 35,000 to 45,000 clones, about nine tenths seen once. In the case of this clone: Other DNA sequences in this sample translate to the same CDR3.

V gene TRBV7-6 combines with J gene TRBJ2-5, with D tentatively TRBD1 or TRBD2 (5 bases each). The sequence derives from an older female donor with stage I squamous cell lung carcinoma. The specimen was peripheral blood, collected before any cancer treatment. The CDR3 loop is CASSRGRQETQYF. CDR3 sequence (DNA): TGTGCCAGCAGCCGGGGACGGCAGGAGACCCAGTACTTC.